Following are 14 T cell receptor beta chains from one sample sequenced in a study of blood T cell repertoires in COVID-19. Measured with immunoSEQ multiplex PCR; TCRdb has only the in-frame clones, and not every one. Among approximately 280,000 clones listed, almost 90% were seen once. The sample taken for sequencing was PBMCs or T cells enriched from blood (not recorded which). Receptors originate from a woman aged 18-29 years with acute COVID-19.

CDR3 residues: CASSFRGSGQPQHF. CDR3 DNA sequence: TGTGCCAGCAGTTTTCGAGGTTCAGGGCAGCCCCAGCATTTT. The chain uses TRBV28 and TRBJ1-5, with D perhaps matching TRBD1 (5 bases). V shed 3 bases and J shed 7 bases, with 13 bases lying between them. Germline CDR1 and CDR2: MDHEN and SYDVKM. This CDR3 region has 14 residues.

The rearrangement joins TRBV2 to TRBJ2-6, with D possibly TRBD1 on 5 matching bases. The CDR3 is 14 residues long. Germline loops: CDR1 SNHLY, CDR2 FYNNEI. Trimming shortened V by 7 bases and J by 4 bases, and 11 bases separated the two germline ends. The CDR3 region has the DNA TGTGCCAGCATTGTACAGGTGGGGGCCAACGTCCTGACTTTC. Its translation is CASIVQVGANVLTF. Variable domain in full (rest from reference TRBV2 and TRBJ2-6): EPEVTQTPSHQVTQMGQEVILRCVPISNHLYFYWYRQILGQKVEFLVSFYNNEISEKSEIFDDQFSVERPDGSNFTLKIRSTKLEDSAMYFCASIVQVGANVLTFGAGSRLTVL.

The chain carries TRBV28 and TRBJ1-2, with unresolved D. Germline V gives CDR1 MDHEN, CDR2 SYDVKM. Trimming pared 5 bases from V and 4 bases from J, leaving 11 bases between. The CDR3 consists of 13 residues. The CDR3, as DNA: TGTGCCAGCAGTCCGACTAGGAGCTATGGCTACACCTTC. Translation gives CASSPTRSYGYTF.

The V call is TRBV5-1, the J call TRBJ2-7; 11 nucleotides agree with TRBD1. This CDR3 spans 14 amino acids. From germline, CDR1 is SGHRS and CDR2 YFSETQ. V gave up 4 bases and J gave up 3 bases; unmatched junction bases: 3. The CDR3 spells CASSLGTGGYEQYF. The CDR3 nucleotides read TGCGCCAGCAGCCTGGGGACAGGGGGCTACGAGCAGTACTTC.

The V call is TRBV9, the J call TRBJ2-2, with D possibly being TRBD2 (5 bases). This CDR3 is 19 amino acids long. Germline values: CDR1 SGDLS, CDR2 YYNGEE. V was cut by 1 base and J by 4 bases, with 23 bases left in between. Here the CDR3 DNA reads TGTGCCAGCAGCGTACCCGGGGTTAGCCCCAGTTTGGGCACCGGGGAGCTGTTTTTT. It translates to CASSVPGVSPSLGTGELFF. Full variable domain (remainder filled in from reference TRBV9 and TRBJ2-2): DSGVTQTPKHLITATGQRVTLRCSPRSGDLSVYWYQQSLDQGLQFLIQYYNGEERAKGNILERFSAQQFPDLHSELNLSSLELGDSALYFCASSVPGVSPSLGTGELFFGEGSRLTVL.

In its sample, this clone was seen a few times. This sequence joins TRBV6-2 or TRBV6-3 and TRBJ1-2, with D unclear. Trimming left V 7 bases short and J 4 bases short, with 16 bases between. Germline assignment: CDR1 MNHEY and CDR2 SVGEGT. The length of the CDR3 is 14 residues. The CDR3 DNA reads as TGTGCCAGCACCCCGTCGTGGGCTTTCTATGGCTACACCTTC. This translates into CASTPSWAFYGYTF.

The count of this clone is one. CDR3 sequence (DNA): TGTGCCAGCAGCTTACAACAGGGGAACACCATATATTTT. Residues: CASSLQQGNTIYF. The V and J genes are TRBV7-9 and TRBJ1-3; 7 nucleotides agree with TRBD1. Germline lookup yields CDR1 SEHNR and CDR2 FQNEAQ (reference sequence). This CDR3 spans 13 amino acids. V was pared by 2 bases and J by 7 bases, with 2 bases of the junction left unmatched.

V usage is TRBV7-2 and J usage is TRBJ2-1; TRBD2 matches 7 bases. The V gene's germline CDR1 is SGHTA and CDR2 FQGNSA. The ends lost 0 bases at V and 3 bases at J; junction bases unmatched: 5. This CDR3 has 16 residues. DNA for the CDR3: TGTGCCAGCAGCTTAGCCAGTACTAGCGTCTACAATGAGCAGTTCTTC. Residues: CASSLASTSVYNEQFF. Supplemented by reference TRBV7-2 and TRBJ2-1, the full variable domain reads GAGVSQSPSNKVTEKGKDVELRCDPISGHTALYWYRQSLGQGLEFLIYFQGNSAPDKSGLPSDRFSAERTGGSVSTLTIQRTQQEDSAVYLCASSLASTSVYNEQFFGPGTRLTVL.

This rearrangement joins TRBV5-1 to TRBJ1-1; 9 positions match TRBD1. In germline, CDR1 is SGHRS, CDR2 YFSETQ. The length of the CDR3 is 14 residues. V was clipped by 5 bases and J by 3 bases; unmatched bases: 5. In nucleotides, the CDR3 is TGCGCCAGCAGACCACAGGGGGCTCACACTGAAGCTTTCTTT. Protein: CASRPQGAHTEAFF.

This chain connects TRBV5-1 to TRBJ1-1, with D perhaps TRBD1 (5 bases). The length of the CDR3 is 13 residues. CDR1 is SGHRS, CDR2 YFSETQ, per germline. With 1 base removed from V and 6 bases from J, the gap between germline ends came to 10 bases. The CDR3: CASSLSREAEAFF. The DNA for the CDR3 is TGCGCCAGCAGCTTGTCCAGGGAGGCTGAAGCTTTCTTT.

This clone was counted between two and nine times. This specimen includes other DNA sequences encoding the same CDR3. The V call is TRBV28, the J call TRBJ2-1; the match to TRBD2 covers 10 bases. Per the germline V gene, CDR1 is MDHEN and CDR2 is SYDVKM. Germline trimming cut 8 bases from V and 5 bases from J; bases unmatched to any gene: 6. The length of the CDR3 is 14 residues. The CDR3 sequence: CASSVAGGDNEQFF. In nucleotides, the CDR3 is TGTGCCAGCTCCGTAGCGGGAGGCGACAATGAGCAGTTCTTC.

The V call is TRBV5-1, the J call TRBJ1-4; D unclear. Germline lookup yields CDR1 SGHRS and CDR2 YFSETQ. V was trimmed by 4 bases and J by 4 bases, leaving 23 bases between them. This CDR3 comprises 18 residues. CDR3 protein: CASSRRGVPDAGNEKLFF. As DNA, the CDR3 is TGCGCCAGCAGCCGCCGTGGGGTCCCTGACGCGGGTAATGAAAAACTGTTTTTT.

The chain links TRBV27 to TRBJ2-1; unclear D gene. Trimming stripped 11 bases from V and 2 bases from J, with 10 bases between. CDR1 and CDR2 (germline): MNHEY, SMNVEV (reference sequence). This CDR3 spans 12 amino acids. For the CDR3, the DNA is TGTGCCTCCCGAGGAACCTACAATGAGCAGTTCTTC. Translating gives CASRGTYNEQFF.

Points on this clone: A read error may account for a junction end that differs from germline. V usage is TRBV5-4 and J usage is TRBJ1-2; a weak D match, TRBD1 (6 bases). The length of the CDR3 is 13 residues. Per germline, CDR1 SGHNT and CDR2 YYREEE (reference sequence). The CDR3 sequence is CASSPQGNNGYTF. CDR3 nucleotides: TGTGCCAGCAGCCCACAGGGTAACAATGGCTACACCTTC.